The source of this TCR beta chain is a study of CD8 T cells in Susac syndrome. Random hexamers were used to reverse transcribe an amount of about 0.5 to 1 ug RNA. TCRdb reanalysed the immunoSEQ multiplex PCR reads using MiXCR and keeps one entry per CDR3 protein. The sample has about 160,000 distinct CDR3 sequences; 92% are singletons. The sequenced sample consisted of CD4+ T cells from PBMCs. The TCR sequence derives from a human donor in good health.

The CDR3 here is CASSYWDTRRDEQYF. DNA for the CDR3: TGTGCCAGCAGTTACTGGGACACTCGCAGGGACGAGCAGTACTTC. The chain is built from TRBV6-2 or TRBV6-3 and TRBJ2-7; TRBD1 might be the D (6 bases). The ends were cut back, 1 base at V and 5 bases at J, with 15 bases in the middle. This CDR3 has 15 amino acids. CDR1 MNHEY and CDR2 SVGEGT come from the germline V gene.